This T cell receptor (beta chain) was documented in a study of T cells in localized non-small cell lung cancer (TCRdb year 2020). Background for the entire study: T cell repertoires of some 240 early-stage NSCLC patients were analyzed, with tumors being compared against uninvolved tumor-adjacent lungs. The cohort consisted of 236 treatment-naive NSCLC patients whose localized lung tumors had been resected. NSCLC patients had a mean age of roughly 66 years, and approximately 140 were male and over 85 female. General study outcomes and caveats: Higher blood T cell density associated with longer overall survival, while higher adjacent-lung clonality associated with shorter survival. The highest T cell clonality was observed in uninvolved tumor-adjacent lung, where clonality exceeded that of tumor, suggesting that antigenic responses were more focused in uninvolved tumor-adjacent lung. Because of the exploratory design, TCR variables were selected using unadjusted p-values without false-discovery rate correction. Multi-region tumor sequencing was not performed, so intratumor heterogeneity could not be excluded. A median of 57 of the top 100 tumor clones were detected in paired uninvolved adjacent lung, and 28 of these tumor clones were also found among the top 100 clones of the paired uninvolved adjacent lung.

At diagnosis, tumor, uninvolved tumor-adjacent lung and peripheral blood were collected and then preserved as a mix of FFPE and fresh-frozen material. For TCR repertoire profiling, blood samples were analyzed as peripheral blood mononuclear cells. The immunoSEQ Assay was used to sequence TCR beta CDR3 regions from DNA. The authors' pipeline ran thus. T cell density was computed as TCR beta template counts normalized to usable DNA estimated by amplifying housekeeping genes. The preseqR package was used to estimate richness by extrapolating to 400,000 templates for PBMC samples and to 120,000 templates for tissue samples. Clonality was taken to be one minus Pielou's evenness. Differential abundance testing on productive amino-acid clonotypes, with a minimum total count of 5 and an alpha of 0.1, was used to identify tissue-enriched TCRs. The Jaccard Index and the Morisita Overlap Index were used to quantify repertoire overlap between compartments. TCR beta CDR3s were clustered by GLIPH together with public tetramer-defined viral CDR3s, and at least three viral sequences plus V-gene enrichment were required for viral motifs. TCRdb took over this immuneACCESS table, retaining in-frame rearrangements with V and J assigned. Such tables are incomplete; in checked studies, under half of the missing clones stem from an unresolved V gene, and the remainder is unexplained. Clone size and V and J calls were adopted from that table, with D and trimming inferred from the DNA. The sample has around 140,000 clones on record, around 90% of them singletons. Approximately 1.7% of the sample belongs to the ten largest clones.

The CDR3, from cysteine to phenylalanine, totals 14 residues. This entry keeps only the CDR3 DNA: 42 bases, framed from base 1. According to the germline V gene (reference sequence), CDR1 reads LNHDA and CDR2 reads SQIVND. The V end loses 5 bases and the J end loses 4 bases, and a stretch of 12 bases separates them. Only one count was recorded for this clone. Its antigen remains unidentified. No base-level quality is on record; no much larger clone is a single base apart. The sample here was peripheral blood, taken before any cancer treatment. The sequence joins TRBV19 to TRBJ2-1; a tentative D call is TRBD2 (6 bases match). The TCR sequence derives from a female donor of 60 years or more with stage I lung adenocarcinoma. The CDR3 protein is CASSPQAGYNEQFF. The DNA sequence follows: TGTGCCAGTAGTCCTCAAGCGGGTTACAATGAGCAGTTCTTC.